The next 14 T cell receptor beta chains were all read from a single sample in a study of T cell responses to AZD1222 COVID-19 vaccine. Produced via immunoSEQ multiplex PCR; TCRdb's table is partial and in-frame only. The sample holds about 130,000 clones, over 85% seen once. The source material was peripheral blood, sampled on day 0 of AZD1222 vaccination. All receptors come from an adult in good health.

V gene TRBV5-8 combines with J gene TRBJ1-5; 7 bases are a match to TRBD1. The junction had 11 bases not matched to a gene; V was cut back by 1 base and J by 7 bases. Germline V lookup: CDR1 SGHTS, CDR2 YDEGEE. This CDR3 has 16 amino acids. CDR3 amino acids: CASSLFAGEGGQPQHF. CDR3 sequence (DNA): TGTGCCAGCAGCTTGTTCGCAGGGGAAGGGGGCCAGCCCCAGCATTTT.

The chain has TRBV7-6 and TRBJ2-3; 9 nucleotides agree with TRBD2. V shed 0 bases and J 3 bases; nucleotides not matched to a gene: 7. Germline V gene sequence: CDR1 SGHVS, CDR2 FNYEAQ. The CDR3 is 17 residues long. CDR3 coding DNA: TGTGCCAGCAGCTTAGCGCTGGGCGGGAGGGCTACAGATACGCAGTATTTT. Translated: CASSLALGGRATDTQYF.

V is TRBV21-1 and J is TRBJ1-1; the table gives TRBD1 as D, unverified against the DNA. TRBV21-1 is a pseudogene segment. CDR3 length: 13 residues. DNA for the CDR3: TGTGCCAGCAGCTATGCCCAGTCCACTGAAGCTTTCTTT. Translated: CASSYAQSTEAFF.

V usage is TRBV7-2 and J usage is TRBJ2-1; 8 bases match TRBD2. Germline values: CDR1 SGHTA, CDR2 FQGNSA. Unmatched junction bases numbered 2, after V lost 7 bases and J lost 0 bases. The CDR3 sequence is 14 residues long. DNA of the CDR3: TGTGCCAGCAAGAGCGGGAGCTCCTACAATGAGCAGTTCTTC. Amino acids: CASKSGSSYNEQFF.

The chain employs TRBV2 and TRBJ1-1; D is ambiguous. V was clipped by 5 bases and J by 0 bases, with 7 bases between them. CDR3 length: 13 residues. Germline CDR1 is SNHLY and CDR2 is FYNNEI. For the CDR3, the DNA is TGTGCCAGCAGTTACAGAATGAACACTGAAGCTTTCTTT. Its translation: CASSYRMNTEAFF.

This chain joins TRBV6-5 and TRBJ1-3; no clear D. The length of the CDR3 is 15 residues. Germline loops: CDR1 MNHEY, CDR2 SVGAGI. V shed 4 bases and J shed 5 bases, with 15 bases lying between them. The DNA of the CDR3 is TGTGCCAGCAGTTCCCCGTGGAGGTCGCGAAACACCATATATTTT. It codes for CASSSPWRSRNTIYF.

The rearrangement uses TRBV28 and TRBJ2-7; TRBD1 matches 12 bases. The CDR3 sequence is 14 residues long. The germline V gene has CDR1 MDHEN and CDR2 SYDVKM. With V trimmed by 5 bases and J by 7 bases, 6 bases remained unmatched. CDR3 DNA: TGTGCCAGCAGTACGGGGACAGGGGGCCGGGAGCAGTACTTC. This translates into CASSTGTGGREQYF.

The rearrangement links TRBV4-3 to TRBJ1-5; D is perhaps TRBD1 (5 bases). Germline assignment: CDR1 LGHNA and CDR2 YSLEER. This CDR3 has 16 residues. The V and J ends lost 1 base and 4 bases respectively, with 14 bases between them. In DNA form, the CDR3 reads TGCGCCAGCAGCCAAGGAAGGGCGAGGGGTAATCAGCCCCAGCATTTT. It codes for CASSQGRARGNQPQHF.

CDR3 sequence: CASSLEGTMNTGELFF. The DNA for the CDR3 is TGTGCCAGCAGCTTAGAAGGGACAATGAACACCGGGGAGCTGTTTTTT. The rearrangement links TRBV7-8 to TRBJ2-2, with TRBD1 as a possible D gene (6 bases). Trimming left V 1 base short and J 1 base short, with 10 bases between. The germline CDR1 and CDR2 sequences are SGHVS and FQNEAQ. The CDR3 loop spans 16 amino acids. The whole variable domain, filled in from reference TRBV7-8 and TRBJ2-2, reads GAGVSQSPRYKVAKRGQDVALRCDPISGHVSLFWYQQALGQGPEFLTYFQNEAQLDKSGLPSDRFFAERPEGSVSTLKIQRTQQEDSAVYLCASSLEGTMNTGELFFGEGSRLTVL.

The rearrangement links TRBV6-5 to TRBJ1-5; no reliable D call. The CDR3 is made up of 13 amino acids. The germline V gene encodes CDR1 MNHEY and CDR2 SVGAGI. Trimming left V 5 bases short and J 7 bases short, with 12 bases between. The CDR3 spells CASSLHKDQPQHF. In DNA form, the CDR3 reads TGTGCCAGCAGTCTTCACAAGGACCAGCCCCAGCATTTT.

The chain joins TRBV5-8 to TRBJ2-2, with TRBD1 matching over 11 bases. Unmatched junction bases numbered 11, after V lost 3 bases and J lost 7 bases. Germline lookup yields CDR1 SGHTS and CDR2 YDEGEE. The CDR3 is made up of 17 amino acids. The CDR3 DNA reads as TGTGCCAGCAGCTATCAACCGGGACAGGGGGTTCACGGGGAGCTGTTTTTT. Translating it yields CASSYQPGQGVHGELFF. The full variable domain, completed using reference TRBV5-8 and TRBJ2-2, is EAGVTQSPTHLIKTRGQQATLRCSPISGHTSVYWYQQALGLGLQFLLWYDEGEERNRGNFPPRFSGRQFPNYSSELNVNALELEDSALYLCASSYQPGQGVHGELFFGEGSRLTVL.

V is TRBV9 and J is TRBJ2-7; no clear D gene. The CDR3 is 15 amino acids. The V gene lost 0 bases and the J gene lost 2 bases, with 12 bases spanning the gap. Germline values: CDR1 SGDLS, CDR2 YYNGEE. The CDR3 DNA reads TGTGCCAGCAGCGTAGGGGCTGGGGTCGCCTACGAGCAGTACTTC. Its translation is CASSVGAGVAYEQYF.

Turning to this clone: Other nucleotide sequences in the sample specify the same CDR3. V and J are TRBV27 and TRBJ2-1; 8 bases map to TRBD2. Trimming took 3 bases from V and 0 from J; bases not matched to a gene: 1. The length of the CDR3 is 15 residues. From germline, CDR1 is MNHEY and CDR2 SMNVEV (reference sequence). CDR3 protein: CASSLSGSSYNEQFF. The CDR3 DNA is TGTGCCAGCAGTTTGAGCGGGAGCTCCTACAATGAGCAGTTCTTC.

The V gene is TRBV3-1 (or the pseudogene TRBV3-2), the J gene TRBJ1-6; tentatively, D is TRBD1 (5 bases). The CDR3 extends over 19 amino acids. With 1 base removed from V and 7 bases from J, the gap between germline ends came to 23 bases. Germline V gene data show CDR1 as LGHDT and CDR2 as YNNKEL (reference sequence). CDR3 sequence (DNA): TGTGCCAGCAGCCAAGGCTGGGGGTCCTCGATAGGCAGGAATTCACCCCTCCACTTT. It specifies CASSQGWGSSIGRNSPLHF.